Following are 32 T cell receptor beta chains from one sample sequenced in a study of T cells in Graves' hyperthyroidism and ophthalmopathy. Amplification targeted TCR beta CDR3 regions from RNA transcripts. Initially, a first-round RT-PCR of the TCR CDR3 employed the HTBI primer set. TCRdb used MiXCR to reprocess the multiplex PCR reads, holding one entry per CDR3 protein. This table has some 300,000 distinct CDR3 sequences, 15% to 20% appearing once. Source material: blood. Receptors were obtained from a man aged 50 to 59 with Graves' ophthalmopathy.

The chain couples TRBV3-1 to TRBJ2-1; D may be TRBD1 or TRBD2 (5 bases each). There are 13 residues in the CDR3. Per the germline V gene, CDR1 is LGHDT and CDR2 is YNNKEL (reference sequence). Trimming removed 4 bases at V and 6 bases at J, with 10 bases between. The DNA of the CDR3 is TGTGCCAGCAGCCGGGGGACCACCAATGAGCAGTTCTTC. This encodes CASSRGTTNEQFF.

The table lists this clonotype with a few counts. The chain couples TRBV30 to TRBJ1-1, with D possibly TRBD1 on 6 matching bases. V shed 2 bases and J shed 2 bases, with 15 bases lying between them. In germline, CDR1 is GTSNPN, CDR2 SVGIG (reference sequence). The CDR3 has 15 residues. CDR3 sequence: CAWSPLGTINTEAFF. CDR3 in DNA: TGTGCCTGGAGTCCCCTGGGGACAATCAACACTGAAGCTTTCTTT.

J is TRBJ2-1 and V is TRBV3-1; possible D gene TRBD2, 5 bases. The V and J ends lost 6 bases and 11 bases respectively, with 14 bases between them. In germline, CDR1 is LGHDT, CDR2 YNNKEL (reference sequence). The CDR3 is made up of 12 amino acids. CDR3 amino acids: CASSNLARKQFF. CDR3 DNA: TGTGCCAGCAGTAACTTAGCGAGAAAGCAGTTCTTC.

This clonotype was counted between two and nine times. The chain is built from TRBV28 and TRBJ2-7; D could derive from TRBD1 or TRBD2 (5 bases each). The CDR3 contains 12 residues. Trimming left V 7 bases short and J 3 bases short, with 10 bases between. Germline lookup yields CDR1 MDHEN and CDR2 SYDVKM. CDR3 residues: CASTGTHYEQYF. Here the CDR3 DNA reads TGTGCCAGCACCGGGACCCACTACGAGCAGTACTTC.

This clonotype was picked up many times. The CDR3, as DNA: TGCAGTGCTTGGGCCGCGGACAGGGGAGTAGCCTACGAGCAGTACTTC. Translating it yields CSAWAADRGVAYEQYF. The rearrangement uses TRBV20-1 and TRBJ2-7; 9 bases align to TRBD1. The CDR3 consists of 16 residues. Germline loops: CDR1 DFQATT, CDR2 SNEGSKA (reference sequence). J lost 2 bases, V lost 5 bases, and 13 bases had no gene match.

As to this clonotype: Given the absence of the conserved phenylalanine or tryptophan at the CDR3 end, a read error is likely. The CDR3 region is CASRQGARVNTEAFL. Written as DNA, the CDR3 is TGTGCCAGCCGACAGGGGGCTAGAGTAAACACTGAAGCTTTCCTT. The J gene is TRBJ1-1, the V gene TRBV2; 10 positions match TRBD1. V dropped 8 bases and J dropped 2; count of bases not matched to a gene: 8. Per the germline V gene, CDR1 is SNHLY and CDR2 is FYNNEI. CDR3 length: 15 amino acids.

This clonotype was seen more than once but under ten times. This sequence joins TRBV24-1 and TRBJ2-1; 11 bases match TRBD2. The CDR3 has 17 residues. V lost 4 bases to trimming and J lost 1 base; unmatched junction nucleotides: 5. From germline, CDR1 is KGHDR and CDR2 SFDVKD. The CDR3 DNA reads TGTGCCACCAGTGAATACGGGACTAGCGGTTCCTACAATGAGCAGTTCTTC. It codes for CATSEYGTSGSYNEQFF.

This chain joins TRBV11-2 and TRBJ2-5, with D maybe TRBD1 (6 bases). Per germline, CDR1 SGHAT and CDR2 FQNNGV. The CDR3 runs 13 residues. Trimming removed 5 bases from V and 4 bases from J, with 11 bases in between. The CDR3 loop reads CASSPRQVETQYF. CDR3 DNA sequence: TGTGCCAGCAGCCCCCGACAGGTAGAGACCCAGTACTTC.

This clonotype occurred a few times. The chain carries TRBV4-2 and TRBJ2-7; D ambiguous. With 1 base removed from V and 1 base from J, the gap between germline ends came to 8 bases. The CDR3 runs to 14 residues. From germline, CDR1 is LGHNA and CDR2 YNFKEQ. CDR3 bases: TGTGCCAGCAGCCAAGTGCAATCTTCCTACGAGCAGTACTTC. Translated, it gives CASSQVQSSYEQYF.

The sample holds a few counts of this clonotype. Since a much larger clone is just one base distant, this may be a read error. The chain employs TRBV18 and TRBJ1-1, with 8 bases aligning to TRBD1. The CDR3 is made up of 13 amino acids. Germline V gives CDR1 KGHSH, CDR2 LQKENI. The CDR3 region is CVSSGQGRTEAFF. For the CDR3, the DNA is TGTGTCAGCTCTGGACAGGGAAGGACTGAAGCTTTCTTT.

CDR3 loop: CATTVGTSSYEQYF. The DNA for the CDR3 is TGTGCCACCACCGTGGGGACTAGCTCCTACGAGCAGTACTTC. The rearrangement links TRBV5-6 to TRBJ2-7; 8 nucleotides align to TRBD2. Trimming removed 9 bases from V and 0 bases from J; junction bases left unmatched: 8. The CDR3 loop spans 14 amino acids. Germline lookup yields CDR1 SGHDT and CDR2 YYEEEE.

Comments on this clonotype: Just one base apart from a much larger clone, this may be a read error. The chain is built from TRBV28 and TRBJ2-1, with D uncertain. This CDR3 has 16 amino acids. V lost 5 bases and J 2 bases, leaving 16 bases between the germline ends. CDR1 is MDHEN and CDR2 is SYDVKM in the germline V gene. CDR3 amino acids: CASSLYPPSPYNEQFF. Written as DNA, the CDR3 is TGTGCCAGCAGTCTCTACCCGCCGAGCCCCTACAATGAGCAGTTCTTC.

J is TRBJ2-4 and V is TRBV18; D may be TRBD1 (6 bases). Germline V gene lookup returns CDR1 KGHSH and CDR2 LQKENI. The V and J ends lost 4 bases and 3 bases respectively, with 19 bases between them. The CDR3 spans 17 residues. The CDR3 DNA sequence: TGTGCCAGCTCACAGTCTACAGGGTTTGAAGGCAAAAACATTCAGTACTTC. Protein product: CASSQSTGFEGKNIQYF.

This clonotype was seen a single time. This clone may be a read error of a much larger clone one base away. It is likely a read error, because the conserved phenylalanine at the end of the CDR3 is missing. The chain links TRBV12-3 or TRBV12-4 to TRBJ1-2; 8 bases agree with TRBD1. CDR3 length equals 15 residues. V trimming: 3 bases; J trimming: 2 bases; junction bases outside the gene matches: 5. The CDR3 here is CASSFTTGGNYGYTL. In DNA form, the CDR3 reads TGTGCCAGCAGTTTTACAACAGGGGGAAACTATGGCTACACCCTC.

This clonotype was counted at least ten times. V and J are TRBV20-1 and TRBJ2-7, with D tentatively TRBD1 or TRBD2 (5 bases each). The CDR3 sequence is 15 residues long. V lost 0 bases and J lost 9, with 21 bases in between. CDR1 and CDR2 (germline): DFQATT, SNEGSKA (reference sequence). The CDR3 region has the DNA TGCAGTGCTAGAGAGGTGGACATCGGTCTTGAGGGGCAGTACTTC. This sequence encodes CSAREVDIGLEGQYF.

The table lists this clonotype with a few counts. The chain uses TRBV7-9 and TRBJ2-7; 13 positions match TRBD2. From germline, CDR1 is SEHNR and CDR2 FQNEAQ (reference sequence). The J segment lost 2 bases and the V segment lost 7 bases, leaving 5 bases of the junction unmatched. CDR3 length: 15 amino acids. CDR3 bases: TGTGCCAGCACTTCGGGACTAGCGGGGACCTACGAGCAGTACTTC. It encodes CASTSGLAGTYEQYF. The entire variable domain, with the rest obtained from reference TRBV7-9 and TRBJ2-7, is as follows: DTGVSQNPRHKITKRGQNVTFRCDPISEHNRLYWYRQTLGQGPEFLTYFQNEAQLEKSRLLSDRFSAERPKGSFSTLEIQRTEQGDSAMYLCASTSGLAGTYEQYFGPGTRLTVT.

Here the CDR3 reads CASSGEAVNTEAFF. Written as DNA, the CDR3 is TGCGCCAGCAGCGGGGAGGCGGTGAACACTGAAGCTTTCTTT. The rearrangement uses TRBV5-1 and TRBJ1-1, with unresolved D. Germline V CDR1 and CDR2: SGHRS, YFSETQ. This CDR3 comprises 14 residues. V lost 4 bases to trimming and J lost 0 bases, with 10 bases between them.

The chain employs TRBV14 and TRBJ2-7; D call uncertain. The CDR3 covers 16 residues. Trimming stripped 0 bases from V and 2 bases from J, with 14 bases between. Germline V gene data show CDR1 as SGHDN and CDR2 as FVKESK. The CDR3 is CASSQDYRSYPYEQYF. In nucleotides, the CDR3 is TGTGCCAGCAGCCAAGATTATAGGAGCTATCCCTACGAGCAGTACTTC.

The genes are TRBV4-1 and TRBJ2-3, with TRBD2 identical over 7 bases. The CDR3 spans 15 residues. From germline, CDR1 is MGHRA and CDR2 YSYEKL. J was trimmed by 2 bases and V by 3 bases; bases with no gene match: 5. This CDR3 reads CASSQRLAPTDTQYF. CDR3 nucleotide sequence: TGCGCCAGCAGCCAGAGACTAGCCCCCACAGATACGCAGTATTTT.

This clonotype has at least ten counts. This rearrangement joins TRBV12-3 or TRBV12-4 to TRBJ2-3; TRBD2 matches 9 bases. Trimming cost V 5 bases and J 4 bases; bases outside gene matches: 13. The CDR3 is made up of 17 amino acids. CDR3 sequence reads: CASSRRVWREGADTQYF. In nucleotides, the CDR3 is TGTGCCAGCAGTAGGCGTGTTTGGCGGGAGGGTGCAGATACGCAGTATTTT.

This clonotype has a count of ten or more. The gene calls are TRBV5-1 and TRBJ2-7; a weak D match, TRBD2 (6 bases). The germline gives CDR1 SGHRS, CDR2 YFSETQ. V lost 3 bases and J 5 bases, leaving 18 bases between the germline ends. CDR3 length equals 15 residues. This CDR3 is CASSSAGTASHEQYF. The CDR3 region has the DNA TGCGCCAGCAGCTCGGCCGGGACTGCCTCTCACGAGCAGTACTTC.

CDR3 sequence (DNA): TGTGCCACCAGCAGAGAAGGCGGGAGGGTTGGAGAGACCCAGTACTTC. The encoded protein is CATSREGGRVGETQYF. The V call is TRBV15, the J call TRBJ2-5, with 9 positions matching TRBD2. CDR1 is LNHNV and CDR2 is YYDKDF in the germline V gene (reference sequence). With 0 bases clipped from V and 4 bases from J, the junction kept 6 bases outside the gene matches. The CDR3 runs 16 residues.

This clonotype was counted many times. The junction does not match germline at one end; this may be a read error. The rearrangement uses TRBV28 and TRBJ2-7; no firm D call. The CDR3 runs to 12 residues. Germline CDR1 MDHEN, CDR2 SYDVKM. Written as DNA, the CDR3 is TGTGCCACCAGTTTCCCACCTTACGAGCAGTACTTC. It yields the protein CATSFPPYEQYF. Full variable domain (missing parts from reference TRBV28 and TRBJ2-7): DVKVTQSSRYLVKRTGEKVFLECVQDMDHENMFWYRQDPGLGLRLIYFSYDVKMKEKGDIPEGYSVSREKKERFSLILESASTNQTSMYLCATSFPPYEQYFGPGTRLTVT.

This clonotype was observed at least ten times. The CDR3 DNA is TGTGCCAGCAGCCCCCAGGGGGCTATCTACGAGCAGTACTTC. It translates to CASSPQGAIYEQYF. The V call is TRBV7-2, the J call TRBJ2-7, with TRBD1 matching 8 bases. The CDR3 loop spans 14 amino acids. Germline trimming cut 5 bases from V and 3 bases from J; bases unmatched to any gene: 6. The germline V gene encodes CDR1 SGHTA and CDR2 FQGNSA.

This clonotype was detected ten times or more. The DNA for the CDR3 is TGCGCCAGCAGCCCCGGCGGGGCGGGAGAGACCCAGTACTTC. It is translated as CASSPGGAGETQYF. The chain combines TRBV5-1 with TRBJ2-5, with D possibly being TRBD2 (6 bases). Germline V gene sequence: CDR1 SGHRS, CDR2 YFSETQ. V was cut by 4 bases and J by 4 bases, with 14 bases left in between. The CDR3 runs to 14 residues.

This clonotype was detected ten times or more. The chain employs TRBV9 and TRBJ2-1; 13 nucleotides agree with TRBD2. J lost 4 bases, V lost 4 bases, and 5 bases had no gene match. CDR3 length: 16 amino acids. Germline V CDR1 and CDR2: SGDLS, YYNGEE. The CDR3 bases are TGTGCCAGCAGCTCCGGGACTAGCGGGGTTTACAATGAGCAGTTCTTC. Protein: CASSSGTSGVYNEQFF.

The sample holds many counts of this clonotype. The chain uses TRBV6-1 and TRBJ1-2, with TRBD1 matching over 8 bases. Trimming cost V 5 bases and J 8 bases; bases outside gene matches: 10. Germline values: CDR1 MNHNS, CDR2 SASEGT. This CDR3 comprises 14 residues. The CDR3 coding sequence is TGTGCCAGCAGTCTCGGACAGGGCGCAGGGGGCTACACCTTC. It yields the protein CASSLGQGAGGYTF.

This clonotype was seen at least ten times. The chain has TRBV2 and TRBJ2-3, with 7 bases aligning to TRBD1. J lost 4 bases, V lost 11 bases, and 6 bases had no gene match. The CDR3 extends over 12 amino acids. Germline-derived CDR1 and CDR2 are SNHLY and FYNNEI. The CDR3 coding sequence is TGTGCCCTCCGGGACAGATCAGATACGCAGTATTTT. Protein sequence: CALRDRSDTQYF.

There are many counts of this clonotype. V usage is TRBV28 and J usage is TRBJ2-6; D is unclear. The CDR3 spans 13 residues. V shed 7 bases and J shed 2 bases, with 6 bases lying between them. Germline CDR1 MDHEN, CDR2 SYDVKM. The CDR3 loop is CASTRTGANVLTF. DNA of the CDR3: TGTGCCAGCACCCGTACTGGGGCCAACGTCCTGACTTTC.

The chain is built from TRBV19 and TRBJ1-5, with 8 bases identical to TRBD1. V lost 10 bases, J lost 4 bases, and 6 bases stayed unmatched. The CDR3 totals 13 residues. Germline V CDR1 and CDR2: LNHDA, SQIVND (reference sequence). The CDR3 protein is CATSRDRNQPQHF. The CDR3 DNA is TGTGCCACCTCCAGGGACAGGAATCAGCCCCAGCATTTT.

This clonotype was seen more than once but under ten times. This chain connects TRBV7-3 to TRBJ2-3, with 13 nucleotides matching TRBD2. CDR1 SGHTA and CDR2 FQGTGA come from the germline V gene. The J segment lost 0 bases and the V segment lost 6 bases, leaving 6 bases of the junction unmatched. This CDR3 contains 17 residues. As DNA, the CDR3 is TGTGCCAGCAGTGAACTAGCGGGAGGGCCTAGCACAGATACGCAGTATTTT. Protein product: CASSELAGGPSTDTQYF.

This clonotype occurred many times. The chain employs TRBV5-5 and TRBJ2-1, with D perhaps TRBD1 (7 bases). Germline CDR1 and CDR2: SGHKS and YYEKEE (reference sequence). The length of the CDR3 is 14 residues. V was cut by 7 bases and J by 8 bases, with 19 bases left in between. CDR3 in DNA: TGTGCCAGCGCAGGGGGAACTACTAGCTATGAGCAGTTCTTC. Its translation is CASAGGTTSYEQFF.